The clone carrying this TCR beta chain was detected once. An even split of each subset's genomic DNA across several immunoSEQ plates was performed. Here immunoSEQ multiplex PCR was the method, and the copy in TCRdb shows in-frame clones only, minus some. The sample gives some 2,500,000 clones, about 90% of which show up once; around 0.35% is in the top ten. Germline V gene sequence: CDR1 SNHLY, CDR2 FYNNEI. The CDR3 length is 14 residues. J was trimmed by 6 bases and V by 5 bases; bases with no gene match: 4. The sample originates from a study of shared clonotypes between healthy human individuals. Those who donated were healthy HIV-negative adults, with no recent acute infections or vaccinations reported.

The source material was naive CD4+ T cells from PBMCs. The subset denotes: CD45RA+ positively selected. V and J are TRBV2 and TRBJ2-1, with 10 bases fitting TRBD2. The sequence came from a man between 18 and 29 years old in good health. Some clones in this sample may be carry-over from other donors' samples. The CDR3 protein is CASSPLAGVNEQFF. The DNA of the CDR3 is TGTGCCAGCAGTCCCCTAGCGGGGGTCAATGAGCAGTTCTTC. The full variable domain, completed using reference TRBV2 and TRBJ2-1, is EPEVTQTPSHQVTQMGQEVILRCVPISNHLYFYWYRQILGQKVEFLVSFYNNEISEKSEIFDDQFSVERPDGSNFTLKIRSTKLEDSAMYFCASSPLAGVNEQFFGPGTRLTVL.